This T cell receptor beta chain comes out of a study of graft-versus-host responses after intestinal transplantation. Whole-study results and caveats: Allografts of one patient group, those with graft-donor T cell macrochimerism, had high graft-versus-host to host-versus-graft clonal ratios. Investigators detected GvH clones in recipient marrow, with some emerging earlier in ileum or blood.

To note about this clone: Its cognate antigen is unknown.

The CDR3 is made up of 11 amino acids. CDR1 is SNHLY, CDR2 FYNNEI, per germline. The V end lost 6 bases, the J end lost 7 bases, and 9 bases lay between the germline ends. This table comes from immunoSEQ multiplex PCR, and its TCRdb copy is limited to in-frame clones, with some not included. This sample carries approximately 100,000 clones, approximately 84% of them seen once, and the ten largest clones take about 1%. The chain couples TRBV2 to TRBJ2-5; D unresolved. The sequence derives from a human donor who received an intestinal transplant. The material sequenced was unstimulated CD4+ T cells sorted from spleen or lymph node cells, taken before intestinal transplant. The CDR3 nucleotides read TGTGCCAGCAGCATAGTAGTGACCCAGTACTTC. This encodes CASSIVVTQYF. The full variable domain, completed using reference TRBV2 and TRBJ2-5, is EPEVTQTPSHQVTQMGQEVILRCVPISNHLYFYWYRQILGQKVEFLVSFYNNEISEKSEIFDDQFSVERPDGSNFTLKIRSTKLEDSAMYFCASSIVVTQYFGPGTRLLVL.